These 10 T cell receptor beta chains originate from one sample sequenced in a study of T-cell reconstitution after alpha-beta-depleted transplantation in children. Their antigen targets remain unknown. Study-wide results and caveats: T-cell counts and diversity at one year post-transplant came mainly from newly produced T cells.

A TCRbeta library incorporating unique molecular identifiers was prepared. One entry per CDR3 protein results from TCRdb running MiXCR on the PCR reads. The sample lists some 300,000 distinct CDR3 sequences; 7.5% to 9% were seen once. The sequencing here drew on peripheral blood, taken 360 days after TCRalphabeta/CD19-depleted stem cell transplant. All receptors come from a female patient aged 2-9 years who had a stem cell transplant for Fanconi anemia, so the T cells may come from the graft donor.

This clonotype was seen repeatedly, ten times or more. The chain carries TRBV5-4 and TRBJ2-1, with 9 bases fitting TRBD2. The CDR3 has 15 amino acids. The ends lost 2 bases at V and 4 bases at J; junction bases unmatched: 4. Germline lookup yields CDR1 SGHNT and CDR2 YYREEE (reference sequence). The CDR3 DNA reads as TGTGCCAGCAGCTTTGGGACTAGCCTTTACAATGAGCAGTTCTTC. Translating it yields CASSFGTSLYNEQFF.

This clonotype was seen repeatedly, ten times or more. The chain joins TRBV4-3 to TRBJ2-2, with a possible D match to TRBD2 (6 bases). With 1 base removed from V and 8 bases from J, the gap between germline ends came to 11 bases. The CDR3 contains 14 residues. CDR1 LGHNA and CDR2 YSLEER come from the germline V gene. Written as DNA, the CDR3 is TGCGCCAGCAGCCAAGCGGGGGAGAGGGGGGAGCTGTTTTTT. As protein: CASSQAGERGELFF.

The chain has TRBV28 and TRBJ1-5; TRBD1 aligns across 7 bases. This CDR3 has 17 amino acids. The V gene end was trimmed by 3 bases and the J gene end by 0 bases; junction bases not matched to a gene: 8. Germline CDR1 and CDR2: MDHEN and SYDVKM. CDR3 protein: CASSFFRDSFSNQPQHF. The CDR3 DNA is TGTGCCAGCAGTTTTTTCCGGGACAGTTTTAGCAATCAGCCCCAGCATTTT.

This clonotype was found many times. J is TRBJ2-1 and V is TRBV10-3; 7 nucleotides agree with TRBD1. This CDR3 is built from 13 residues. Germline values: CDR1 ENHRY, CDR2 SYGVKD. The J segment lost 7 bases and the V segment lost 5 bases, leaving 5 bases of the junction unmatched. CDR3 sequence reads: CAISRTGLNEQFF. The CDR3, as DNA: TGTGCCATCAGTCGGACAGGCTTAAATGAGCAGTTCTTC.

This clonotype has at least ten counts. The CDR3: CASSISISGNTIYF. CDR3 DNA sequence: TGTGCCAGCAGTATCAGCATCTCTGGAAACACCATATATTTT. The chain employs TRBV12-3 or TRBV12-4 and TRBJ1-3; D remains unclear. The CDR3 consists of 14 residues. With 5 bases removed from V and 0 bases from J, the gap between germline ends came to 8 bases.

This clonotype has just a few counts. The chain combines TRBV3-1 with TRBJ2-1; 8 nucleotides match TRBD2. This CDR3 has 19 amino acids. The germline V gene encodes CDR1 LGHDT and CDR2 YNNKEL (reference sequence). The ends lost 0 bases at V and 0 bases at J; junction bases unmatched: 10. CDR3 nucleotides: TGTGCCAGCAGCCAAGACCCCGGGGGGGTCTTTAGCTCCTACAATGAGCAGTTCTTC. Translating gives CASSQDPGGVFSSYNEQFF.

The J gene is TRBJ2-7, the V gene TRBV20-1; D might be TRBD1 or TRBD2, each matching 6 bases. Deletions cut 0 bases from V and 5 bases from J, with 17 bases between. CDR1 and CDR2 (germline): DFQATT, SNEGSKA (reference sequence). The CDR3 contains 15 residues. The CDR3 coding sequence is TGCAGTGCTAGAGATCTTTCCGGGGGCAGGAACGAGCAGTACGTC. As protein: CSARDLSGGRNEQYV.

This clonotype appeared many times. This rearrangement joins TRBV10-3 to TRBJ2-7; TRBD2 agrees at 8 bases. Germline assignment: CDR1 ENHRY and CDR2 SYGVKD. The CDR3 sequence is 19 residues long. V shed 4 bases, J shed 1 base, and the junction held 18 bases outside the gene matches. CDR3 sequence: CAISVYQRGLQLTSYEQYF. DNA for the CDR3: TGTGCCATCAGTGTCTATCAGCGGGGGCTCCAATTGACGTCCTACGAGCAGTACTTC.

This clonotype has at least ten counts. The rearrangement links TRBV11-2 to TRBJ1-1, with D hard to call. The CDR3 length is 11 residues. V shed 5 bases and J shed 6 bases, with 7 bases lying between them. Germline-derived CDR1 and CDR2 are SGHAT and FQNNGV. CDR3 protein: CASSIAPEAFF. The DNA for the CDR3 is TGTGCCAGCAGCATAGCCCCTGAAGCTTTCTTT.

The table lists this clonotype with many counts. V and J are TRBV29-1 and TRBJ1-1; D ambiguous. The germline V gene encodes CDR1 SQVTM and CDR2 ANQGSEA. The CDR3 runs to 10 residues. V dropped 7 bases and J dropped 8 bases, with 11 bases sitting between them. The CDR3 DNA sequence: TGCAGCGCCACATCGGGAGAAGCTTTCTTT. It encodes CSATSGEAFF. The complete variable domain, with remaining parts taken from reference TRBV29-1 and TRBJ1-1, reads SAVISQKPSRDICQRGTSLTIQCQVDSQVTMMFWYRQQPGQSLTLIATANQGSEATYESGFVIDKFPISRPNLTFSTLTVSNMSPEDSSIYLCSATSGEAFFGQGTRLTVV.